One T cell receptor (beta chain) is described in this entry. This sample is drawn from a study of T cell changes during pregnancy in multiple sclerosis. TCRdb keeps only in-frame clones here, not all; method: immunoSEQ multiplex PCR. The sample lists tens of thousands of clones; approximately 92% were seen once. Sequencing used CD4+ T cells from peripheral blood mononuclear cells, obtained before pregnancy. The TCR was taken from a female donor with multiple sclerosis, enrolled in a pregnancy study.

The CDR3 region has the DNA TGTGCCAGCAGTATCGGGACAGGGGAACAGCCCCAGCATTTT. Its translation: CASSIGTGEQPQHF. This chain uses TRBV6-6 with TRBJ1-5; TRBD1 aligns across 10 bases. The CDR3 contains 14 residues. V lost 5 bases, J lost 7 bases, and 5 bases stayed unmatched. Germline V CDR1 and CDR2: MNHNY, SVGAGI (reference sequence).